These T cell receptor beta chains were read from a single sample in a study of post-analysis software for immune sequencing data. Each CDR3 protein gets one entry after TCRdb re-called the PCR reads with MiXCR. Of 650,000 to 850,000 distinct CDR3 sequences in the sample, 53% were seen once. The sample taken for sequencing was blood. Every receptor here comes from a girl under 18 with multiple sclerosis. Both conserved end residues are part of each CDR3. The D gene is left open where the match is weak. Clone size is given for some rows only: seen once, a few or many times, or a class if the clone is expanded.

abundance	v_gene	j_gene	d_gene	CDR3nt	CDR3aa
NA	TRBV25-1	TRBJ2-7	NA	TGTGCCAGCAGCCACAGGGTTTCTGGCGAGCAGTACTTC	CASSHRVSGEQYF
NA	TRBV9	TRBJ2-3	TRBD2	TGTGCCAGCACCAGAGGGACTAGCGGGACAGATACGCAGTATTTT	CASTRGTSGTDTQYF
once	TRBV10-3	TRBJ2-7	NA	TGTGCCGTCAGTGGGAGCTCATACAGGTACGAGCAGTACTTC	CAVSGSSYRYEQYF
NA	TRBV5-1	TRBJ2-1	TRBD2	TGCGCCAGCAGCCCCGGACTAGCGGGGGGGCCCCAGATGGAGCAGTTCTTC	CASSPGLAGGPQMEQFF
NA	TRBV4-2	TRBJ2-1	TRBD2	TGTGCCAGCAGCCAGGGTAGCGGGGTGGCGTACAATGAGCAGTTCTTC	CASSQGSGVAYNEQFF
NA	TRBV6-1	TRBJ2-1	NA	TGTGCCAGCAGTGAAAAGGACTCTCAGAGCTCCTACAATGAGCAGTTCTTC	CASSEKDSQSSYNEQFF
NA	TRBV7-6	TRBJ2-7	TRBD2	TGTGCCAGCAGCGCCTCACCTCTAGCGGGAGTCGTCGAGCAGTACTTC	CASSASPLAGVVEQYF
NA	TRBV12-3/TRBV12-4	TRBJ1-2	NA	TGTGCCAGCGACGGTCCCTATGGCTACACCTTC	CASDGPYGYTF
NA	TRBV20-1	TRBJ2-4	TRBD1	TGCAGTGCTAGGGGACAGGGTTTGAACATTCAGTACTTC	CSARGQGLNIQYF
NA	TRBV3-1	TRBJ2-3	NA	TGTGCCAGCAGCCACCAAGGGGGGGCGAAAGATACGCAGTATTTT	CASSHQGGAKDTQYF
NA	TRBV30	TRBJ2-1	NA	TGTGCCTGGACCAGGAGGGACTTCTACAATGAGCAGTTCTTC	CAWTRRDFYNEQFF
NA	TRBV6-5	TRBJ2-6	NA	TGTGCCAGCCGCCTCCGGGGGGCGTCTGGGGCCAACGTCCTGACTTTC	CASRLRGASGANVLTF
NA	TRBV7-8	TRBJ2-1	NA	TGTGCCAGCAGACCGGACAGCAATGAGCAGTTCTTC	CASRPDSNEQFF
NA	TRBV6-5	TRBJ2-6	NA	TGTGCCAGCAGTTCACAGCCCCGCTCTGGGGCCAACGTCCTGACTTTC	CASSSQPRSGANVLTF
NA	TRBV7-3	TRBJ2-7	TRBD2	TGTGCCAGCAGCTCTAGAGGACTAGCGGGGGGTTACAATGAGCAGTACTTC	CASSSRGLAGGYNEQYF
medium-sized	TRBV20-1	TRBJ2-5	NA	TGCAGTGCTAGAGATGGCAGCAACCAAGAGACCCAGTACTTC	CSARDGSNQETQYF
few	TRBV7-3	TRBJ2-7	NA	TGTGCCAGCAGCTCAGACCCGCGGGGAGAGCAGTACTTC	CASSSDPRGEQYF
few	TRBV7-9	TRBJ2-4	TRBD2	TGTGCCAGCAGCTTAAAAAGCGGGGGACCTTACGAGCAGTGCTTC	CASSLKSGGPYEQCF
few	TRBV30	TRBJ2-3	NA	TGTGCCTGGAGTCTCTACACAGATACGCAGTATTTT	CAWSLYTDTQYF
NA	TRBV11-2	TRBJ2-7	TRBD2	TGTGCCGGCAGCTTCAGAGTAGCGGGAGGGCGGGGGGAGCAGTACTTC	CAGSFRVAGGRGEQYF
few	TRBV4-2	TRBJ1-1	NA	TGTGCCAGCAGCCTGTTGGGGACTGAAGCTTTCTTT	CASSLLGTEAFF
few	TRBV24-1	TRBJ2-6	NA	TGTGCCACCAGTGTCGACAGTTCCCTCTCCGCCAACGTCCTGACTTTC	CATSVDSSLSANVLTF
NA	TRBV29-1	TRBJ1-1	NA	TGCAGCGTTGCAGGCAGAATGAACACTGAAGCTTTCTTT	CSVAGRMNTEAFF
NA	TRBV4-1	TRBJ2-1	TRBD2	TGCGCCAGCAGCCAAGGGCTAGCGGCCGCCTACAATGAGCAGTTCTTC	CASSQGLAAAYNEQFF
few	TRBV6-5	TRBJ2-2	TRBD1	TGTGCCAGCAGTTACTCCGACAGGGGGCAGCTCGGGGAGCTGTTTTTT	CASSYSDRGQLGELFF
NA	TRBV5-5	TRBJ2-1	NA	TGTGCCAGCAGCCCTGGAGTGTGGGAGCAGTTCTTC	CASSPGVWEQFF
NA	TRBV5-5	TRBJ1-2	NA	TGTGCCAGCAGCCGCGACAGCCACCGGGCCTATGGCTACACCTTC	CASSRDSHRAYGYTF
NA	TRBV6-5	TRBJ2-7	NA	TGTGCCAGCAGTTACATGGGGCCCCCCTACGAGCAGTACTTC	CASSYMGPPYEQYF
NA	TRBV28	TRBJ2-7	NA	TGTGCCAGCAGTCCAAGGACTACCTCCTACAATGAGCAGTACTTC	CASSPRTTSYNEQYF
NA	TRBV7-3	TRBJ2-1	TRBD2	TGTGCCAGCAGCTCTCTAGCGGGAGGCCCAGTCGGTGAGCAGTTCTTC	CASSSLAGGPVGEQFF
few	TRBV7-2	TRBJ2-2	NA	TGTGCCAGCAGCCGGGGGATGACGGCCGGGGAGCTGTTTTTT	CASSRGMTAGELFF
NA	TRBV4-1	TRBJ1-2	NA	TGCGCCAGCAGCCAAGAGCATCAGGGCCTCTATGGCTACACCTTC	CASSQEHQGLYGYTF
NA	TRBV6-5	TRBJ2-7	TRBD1	TGTGCCAGCAATTACCTTCGACAGGGGACCTACGAGCAGTACTTC	CASNYLRQGTYEQYF
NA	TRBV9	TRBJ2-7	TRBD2	TGTGCCAGCAGCGTAGATCCTAGCGGGGTCTACGAGCAGTACTTC	CASSVDPSGVYEQYF
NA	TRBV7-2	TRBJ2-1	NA	TGTGCCAGCAGCCCACCTAGATTGGGGGCTTACAATGAGCAGTTCTTC	CASSPPRLGAYNEQFF
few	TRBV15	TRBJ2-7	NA	TGTGCCACCAGCAGAGACCAGGGAGAGCAGTACTTC	CATSRDQGEQYF
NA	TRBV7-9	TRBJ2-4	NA	TGTGCCAGCAGCTCGACAGAGCCGTTAGCCAAAAACATTCAGTACTTC	CASSSTEPLAKNIQYF
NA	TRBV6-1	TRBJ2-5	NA	TGTGCCAGCCCCGGGGGGACAGTGAGAGAGACCCAGTACTTC	CASPGGTVRETQYF
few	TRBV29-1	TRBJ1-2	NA	TGCAGCGTTGAGGGTAAAGGCGGCTACACCTTC	CSVEGKGGYTF
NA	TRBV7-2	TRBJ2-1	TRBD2	TGTGCCAGCAGCCCCAGCGGCGGGAGGCCCAATGAGCAGTTCTTC	CASSPSGGRPNEQFF
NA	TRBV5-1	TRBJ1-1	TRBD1	TGCGCCAGCTACATAGGACAGGGCAACACTGAAGCTTTCTTT	CASYIGQGNTEAFF
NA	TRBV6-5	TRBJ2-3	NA	TGTGCCAGCAGTTACTACTCGACAGGGGAGGGAGATACGCAGTATTTT	CASSYYSTGEGDTQYF
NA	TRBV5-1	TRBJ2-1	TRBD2	TGCGCCAGCAGTTGGACCGGGACTAGCTTCAATGAGCAGTTCTTC	CASSWTGTSFNEQFF
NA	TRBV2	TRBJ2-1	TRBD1	TGTGCCTGCCTGTGGGACAGGGGGCGGAATGAGCAGTTCTTC	CACLWDRGRNEQFF
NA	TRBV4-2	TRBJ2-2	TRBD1	TGTGTCAGCAGCCAAGGCGATGGACAGGGAGCCACCGGGGAGCTGTTTTTT	CVSSQGDGQGATGELFF
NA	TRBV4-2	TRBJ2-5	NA	TGTGCCAGCAGCCAGGAGGACAGATTGGAGCAGTACTTC	CASSQEDRLEQYF
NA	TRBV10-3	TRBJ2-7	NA	TGTGCCATCCAAACGGGCCGCCGCCGGGACGAGCAGTACTTC	CAIQTGRRRDEQYF
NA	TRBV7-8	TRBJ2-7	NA	TGTGCCAGCAGCTTAGTGAGGCAGGGCAGATACGAGCAGTACTTC	CASSLVRQGRYEQYF
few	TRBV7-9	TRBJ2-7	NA	TGTGCCAGCAGCTTAGTTCGGACAGCGACTTCCTACGAGCAGTACTTC	CASSLVRTATSYEQYF
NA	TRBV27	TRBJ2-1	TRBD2	TGTGCCAGCAGTTTAAGGGCTAGCGGGAGTTACAATGAGCAGTTCTTC	CASSLRASGSYNEQFF
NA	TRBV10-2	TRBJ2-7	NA	TGCGCCAGCAGTACTCGTCAAACAACCTACGAGCAGTACTTC	CASSTRQTTYEQYF
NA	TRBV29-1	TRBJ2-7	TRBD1	TGCAGCGCCGCGCATTTGGGCAGGGGGTTGGCCAATGAGCAGTACTTC	CSAAHLGRGLANEQYF
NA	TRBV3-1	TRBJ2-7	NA	TGTGCCAGCAGCAACGTCGGGGGAGCCTACGAGCAGTACTTC	CASSNVGGAYEQYF
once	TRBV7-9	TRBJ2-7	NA	TGTGCCAGCAACCCTGGGACGGTCACCTACGAGCAGTACTTC	CASNPGTVTYEQYF
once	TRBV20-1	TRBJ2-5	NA	TGCAGTGCTAAGCCTACCGGCTCGGGAGAATTCCAAGAGACCCAGTACTTC	CSAKPTGSGEFQETQYF
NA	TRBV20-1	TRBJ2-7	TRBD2	TGCAGTGCTAGACTTCGCGGGAGGGCCCCCTACGAGCAGTACTTC	CSARLRGRAPYEQYF
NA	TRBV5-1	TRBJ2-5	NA	TGCGCCAGCAGCATAACGGGAATATATAACCAAGAGACCCAGTACTTC	CASSITGIYNQETQYF
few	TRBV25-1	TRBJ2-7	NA	TGTGCCAGCAGTGGGGAGGAGGAGGGGGCCTACGAGCAGTACTTC	CASSGEEEGAYEQYF